Listed below are T cell receptor beta chains from one sample, sequenced in a study of STAT5B mutations in CD4+ large granular lymphocyte leukemia. TCRdb's copy holds only in-frame clones and misses some; the assay was immunoSEQ multiplex PCR. The table records under 35,000 clones, approximately 67% of them present only once. The sample consisted of CD4+ T cells from blood buffy coats. These receptors came from a human donor in good health. The CDR3 runs from the conserved cysteine through the conserved F or W. Fields, in order: D gene, J gene, clone size, V gene, CDR3 DNA, CDR3 protein. The D gene is left open where the match is weak. Some rows have no size entry. The others give once, few or many, or a class for an expanded clone.

>.|TRBJ2-1|.|TRBV7-2
TGTGCCAGCAGCGAGGGGACGGTCTACAATGAGCAGTTCTTC
CASSEGTVYNEQFF
>TRBD1|TRBJ2-7|.|TRBV9
TGTGCCAGCAGCGCCGGGCAGGGACAGCTCTACGAGCAGTACTTC
CASSAGQGQLYEQYF
>TRBD1|TRBJ2-3|.|TRBV11-3
TGTGCCAGCACCCTAGGGGGCGGGCTAGGGGATACGCAGTATTTT
CASTLGGGLGDTQYF
>.|TRBJ1-1|once|TRBV2
TGTGCCAGCACCTACAGATCGGCAGTGAACACTGAAGCTTTCTTT
CASTYRSAVNTEAFF
>TRBD1|TRBJ1-5|.|TRBV6-1
TGTGCCAGCAGTGCAAACAGGGGGCAAGGGCAGCCCCAGCATTTT
CASSANRGQGQPQHF
>TRBD1|TRBJ1-2|once|TRBV5-4
TGTGCCAGCAGCTTGGACAGGGGGGTTCGCGGCTACACCTTC
CASSLDRGVRGYTF
>TRBD2|TRBJ2-2|.|TRBV5-1
TGCGCCAGCAGCTTGACACCCGGGGGGGCTACCGGGGAGCTGTTTTTT
CASSLTPGGATGELFF
>TRBD1|TRBJ2-2|few|TRBV7-2
TGTGCCAGCAGCATAGGACAGGTGGCCGGGGAGCTGTTTTTT
CASSIGQVAGELFF
>TRBD1|TRBJ1-2|.|TRBV4-1
TGCGCCAGCAGCCAAGATGGACAGGGGGGTGGCTACACCTTC
CASSQDGQGGGYTF
>.|TRBJ2-7|.|TRBV9
TGTGCCAGCAGCGTCCAGGGCGAGGGAGGGGGCGAGCAGTACTTC
CASSVQGEGGGEQYF
>.|TRBJ1-1|once|TRBV19
TGTGCCAGTAGTCCGGGACGCCTACAGAACACTGAAGCTTTCTTT
CASSPGRLQNTEAFF
>.|TRBJ1-6|.|TRBV25-1
TGTGCCAGCAGTGAAATAGGGAATTCACCCCTCCGCTTT
CASSEIGNSPLRF
>.|TRBJ2-7|.|TRBV10-3
TGTGCCATCAGTGAAAACAGGGACAACGAGCAGTACTTC
CAISENRDNEQYF
>.|TRBJ2-2|.|TRBV5-4
TGTGCCAGCATGAAGGCCACCGGGGAGCTGTTTTTT
CASMKATGELFF
>.|TRBJ1-1|.|TRBV7-6
TGTGCCAGCAGTTTACTCGGGGGGCAAAACACTGAAGCTTTCTTT
CASSLLGGQNTEAFF
>.|TRBJ2-3|once|TRBV18
TGTGCCAGCTCACCTCTTCCTAGCACAGATACGCAGTATTTT
CASSPLPSTDTQYF
>.|TRBJ1-1|few|TRBV14
TGTGCCAGCAGCCGGGGCGTTGGAGAAGCTTTCTTT
CASSRGVGEAFF
>TRBD1|TRBJ1-5|few|TRBV5-8
TGTGCCAGCAGCTTGATCGTCGCAGGGGGTCAGCCCCAGCATTTT
CASSLIVAGGQPQHF
>.|TRBJ1-1|.|TRBV5-5
TGTGCCAGCAGCTTGGCTGGGGTGGACACTGAAGCTTTCTTT
CASSLAGVDTEAFF
>.|TRBJ1-3|.|TRBV6-4
TGTGCCAGCAGTGTGGCGTTTGGAAACACCATATATTTT
CASSVAFGNTIYF
>TRBD2|TRBJ2-1|.|TRBV7-3
TGTGCCAGCAGCTTAGCGGGGGGGTACAATGAGCAGTTCTTC
CASSLAGGYNEQFF
>TRBD2|TRBJ2-7|.|TRBV19
TGTGCCAGTAGTAGACTAGCGGGGCCCTACGAGCAGTACTTC
CASSRLAGPYEQYF
>.|TRBJ1-4|.|TRBV7-6
TGTGCCAGCAGCTTAGCGCAGGGAAACGAAAAACTGTTTTTT
CASSLAQGNEKLFF
>.|TRBJ1-1|.|TRBV7-9
TGTGCCAGCAGCACCCGGACCGGAGGCACTGAAGCTTTCTTT
CASSTRTGGTEAFF
>.|TRBJ2-2|.|TRBV11-2
TGTGCCAGCAGATCCACCCAGACAGCGAACACCGGGGAGCTGTTTTTT
CASRSTQTANTGELFF
>TRBD1|TRBJ1-2|.|TRBV29-1
TGCAGCGTGGAGGGACAGGGGAGGACCAACTATGGCTACACCTTC
CSVEGQGRTNYGYTF
>TRBD1|TRBJ1-2|.|TRBV7-9
TGTGCCAGCAGTTCCGCTTCAGGGACAGACGCCCATGGCTACACCTTC
CASSSASGTDAHGYTF
>.|TRBJ1-2|once|TRBV6-1
TGTGCCAGCAGTGACATTGGACAGTTCCCGACTTTGTATGGCTACACCTTC
CASSDIGQFPTLYGYTF
>TRBD1|TRBJ1-1|.|TRBV27
TGTGCCAGCAGTCCCGGGACAGGGGGCGTTAAGACTGAAGCTTTCTTT
CASSPGTGGVKTEAFF
>.|TRBJ1-1|.|TRBV4-1
TGCGCCAGCAGCCCCTTATGGGGGGGGGACACTGAAGCTTTCTTT
CASSPLWGGDTEAFF
>.|TRBJ2-3|.|TRBV19
TGTGCCGCCGGGCGAGGGGTTCCAGATACGCAGTATTTT
CAAGRGVPDTQYF
>.|TRBJ1-2|few|TRBV6-5
TGTGCCAGCAGTCAACAGGGTTTTTCTGGTGGCTACACCTTC
CASSQQGFSGGYTF
>TRBD2|TRBJ2-3|few|TRBV7-9
TGTGCCAGCAGCTCCGGACTAGCGGCTAGCACAGATACGCAGTATTTT
CASSSGLAASTDTQYF
>.|TRBJ2-2|few|TRBV14
TGTGCCAGCAGCCGGACGGGTACAGCCGGGGAGCTGTTTTTT
CASSRTGTAGELFF
>TRBD2|TRBJ2-7|.|TRBV18
TGTGCCAGCTCCCCCGGTGAGGGAGGGGAGCAGTACTTC
CASSPGEGGEQYF
>TRBD2|TRBJ2-3|.|TRBV7-2
TGTGCCAGCAGCTTAGGGCTAGCGGGGGTATCCACAGATACGCAGTATTTT
CASSLGLAGVSTDTQYF
>.|TRBJ1-2|.|TRBV10-3
TGTGCCATCAGTGAAGACCAGGGCTACGGCTACACCTTC
CAISEDQGYGYTF
>TRBD2|TRBJ2-3|once|TRBV10-1
TGCGCCAGCAGTGAGTCCAGACTAGCAAGCACAGATACGCAGTATTTT
CASSESRLASTDTQYF
>TRBD2|TRBJ2-2|once|TRBV7-2
TGTGCCAGCAGCTCACTAGCGGGGCCCCGCGGGGAGCTGTTTTTT
CASSSLAGPRGELFF
>TRBD1|TRBJ1-5|few|TRBV6-6
TGTGCCAGCAGCCAGAAACAACAGGGGAGCAATCAGCCCCAGCATTTT
CASSQKQQGSNQPQHF
>.|TRBJ1-1|few|TRBV18
TGTGCCAGCTCAACAGGGCGGACTGAAGCTTTCTTT
CASSTGRTEAFF
>.|TRBJ2-6|few|TRBV27
TGTGCCAGCAGTTCTCCGAGCTCTGGGGCCAACGTCCTGACTTTC
CASSSPSSGANVLTF
>TRBD2|TRBJ2-3|.|TRBV7-2
TGTGCCAGCAGCTTAGGGACTAGCGGGGGGGCGGGAGATACGCAGTATTTT
CASSLGTSGGAGDTQYF
>.|TRBJ1-4|few|TRBV2
TGTGCCAGCACCCAACTCTCTAATGAAAAACTGTTTTTT
CASTQLSNEKLFF